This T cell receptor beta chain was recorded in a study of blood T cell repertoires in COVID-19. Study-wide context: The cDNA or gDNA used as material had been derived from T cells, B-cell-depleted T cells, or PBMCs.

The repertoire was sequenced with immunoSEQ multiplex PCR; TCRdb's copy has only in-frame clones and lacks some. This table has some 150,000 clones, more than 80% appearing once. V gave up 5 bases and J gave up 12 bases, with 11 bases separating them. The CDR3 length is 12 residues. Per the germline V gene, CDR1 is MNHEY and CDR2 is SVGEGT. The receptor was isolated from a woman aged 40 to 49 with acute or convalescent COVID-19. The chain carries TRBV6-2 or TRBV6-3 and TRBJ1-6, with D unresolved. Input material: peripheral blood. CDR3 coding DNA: TGTGCCAGCAGTCAGACTGCCTTACCCCTCCACTTT. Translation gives CASSQTALPLHF.